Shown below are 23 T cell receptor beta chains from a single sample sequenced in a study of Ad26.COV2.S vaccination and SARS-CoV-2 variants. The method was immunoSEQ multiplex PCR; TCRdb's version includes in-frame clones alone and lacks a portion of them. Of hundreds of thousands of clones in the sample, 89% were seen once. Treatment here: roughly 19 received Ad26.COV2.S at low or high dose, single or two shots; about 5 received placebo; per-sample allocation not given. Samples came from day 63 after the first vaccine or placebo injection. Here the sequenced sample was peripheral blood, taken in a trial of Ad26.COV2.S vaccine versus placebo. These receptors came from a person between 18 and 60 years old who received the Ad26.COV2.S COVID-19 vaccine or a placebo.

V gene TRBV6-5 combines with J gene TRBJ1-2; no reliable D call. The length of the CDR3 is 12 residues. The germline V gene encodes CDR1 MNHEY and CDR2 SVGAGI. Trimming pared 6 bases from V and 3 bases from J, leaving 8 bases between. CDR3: CASSPRDYGYTF. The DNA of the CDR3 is TGTGCCAGCAGCCCCAGAGACTATGGCTACACCTTC.

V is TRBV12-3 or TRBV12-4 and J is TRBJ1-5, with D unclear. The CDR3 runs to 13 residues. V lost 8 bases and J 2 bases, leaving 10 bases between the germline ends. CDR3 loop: CASGLIGNQPQHF. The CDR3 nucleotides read TGTGCCAGCGGCCTAATAGGCAATCAGCCCCAGCATTTT.

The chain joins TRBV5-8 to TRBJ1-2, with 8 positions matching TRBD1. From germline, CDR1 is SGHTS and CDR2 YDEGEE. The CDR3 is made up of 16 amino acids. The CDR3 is CAGVRTGRTPGYGYTF. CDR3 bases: TGTGCGGGGGTTCGGACAGGGAGAACCCCTGGCTATGGCTACACCTTC.

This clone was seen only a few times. CDR3 protein: CASSPAGADQPQHF. DNA for the CDR3: TGCGCCAGCAGCCCGGCCGGGGCCGATCAGCCCCAGCATTTT. The chain is built from TRBV5-1 and TRBJ1-5; tentative D call: TRBD1 (5 bases). The V gene's germline CDR1 is SGHRS and CDR2 YFSETQ. This CDR3 is built from 14 residues. V lost 4 bases and J 5 bases, leaving 13 bases between the germline ends.

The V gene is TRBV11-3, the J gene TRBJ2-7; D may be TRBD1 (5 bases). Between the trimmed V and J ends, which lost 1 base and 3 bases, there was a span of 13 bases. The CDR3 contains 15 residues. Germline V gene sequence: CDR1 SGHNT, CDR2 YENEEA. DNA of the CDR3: TGTGCCAGCAGCTTAGGATCTGGGGCTAGCTACGAGCAGTACTTC. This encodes CASSLGSGASYEQYF.

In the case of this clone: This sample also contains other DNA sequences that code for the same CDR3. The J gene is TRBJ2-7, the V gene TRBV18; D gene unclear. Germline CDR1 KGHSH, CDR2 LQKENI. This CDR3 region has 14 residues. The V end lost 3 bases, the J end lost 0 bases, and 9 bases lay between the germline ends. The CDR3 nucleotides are TGTGCCAGCTCACCTGACTCTAGCTCCTACGAGCAGTACTTC. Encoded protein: CASSPDSSSYEQYF.

CDR3 region: CASSPPGEGEAFF. The CDR3 DNA reads as TGTGCCAGCTCACCACCAGGGGAAGGTGAAGCTTTCTTT. The chain uses TRBV18 and TRBJ1-1; TRBD1 is a possible D gene (5 bases). The V end was cut by 0 bases, the J end by 7 bases, with 9 bases between. Per the germline V gene, CDR1 is KGHSH and CDR2 is LQKENI. This CDR3 is built from 13 residues.

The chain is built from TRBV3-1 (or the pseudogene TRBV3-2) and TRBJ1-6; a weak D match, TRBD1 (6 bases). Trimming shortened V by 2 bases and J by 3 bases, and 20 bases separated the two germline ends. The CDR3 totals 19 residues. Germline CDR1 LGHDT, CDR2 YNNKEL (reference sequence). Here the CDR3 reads CASSQSIPLGGHYNSPLHF. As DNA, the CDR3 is TGTGCCAGCAGCCAATCAATCCCGTTGGGGGGACACTATAATTCACCCCTCCACTTT.

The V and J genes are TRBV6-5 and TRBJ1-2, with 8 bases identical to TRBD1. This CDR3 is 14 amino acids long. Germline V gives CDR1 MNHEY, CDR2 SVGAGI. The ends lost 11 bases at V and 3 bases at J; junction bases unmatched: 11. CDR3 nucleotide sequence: TGTGCCGGAGGACAGGGTAGGGCCGACTATGGCTACACCTTC. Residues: CAGGQGRADYGYTF.

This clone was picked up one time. The CDR3 DNA reads as TGCGCCAGCAGCTCGTTCCCAGGCGGCACTGAAGCTTTCTTT. Translated, it gives CASSSFPGGTEAFF. V gene TRBV5-1 combines with J gene TRBJ1-1; no clear D gene. The CDR3 has 14 amino acids. The germline V gene encodes CDR1 SGHRS and CDR2 YFSETQ. Deletions cut 3 bases from V and 4 bases from J, with 13 bases between.

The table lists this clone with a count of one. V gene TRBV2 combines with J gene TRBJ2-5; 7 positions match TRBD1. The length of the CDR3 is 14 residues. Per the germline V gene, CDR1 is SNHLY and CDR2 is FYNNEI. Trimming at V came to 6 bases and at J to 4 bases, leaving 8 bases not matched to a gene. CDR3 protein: CASSADRVGETQYF. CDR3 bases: TGTGCCAGCAGCGCCGACAGGGTGGGAGAGACCCAGTACTTC.

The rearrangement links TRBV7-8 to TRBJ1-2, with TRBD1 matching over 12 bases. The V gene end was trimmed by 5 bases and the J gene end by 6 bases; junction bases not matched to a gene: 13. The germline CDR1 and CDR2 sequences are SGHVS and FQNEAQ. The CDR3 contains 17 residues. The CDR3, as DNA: TGTGCCAGCAGCCTGGGACAGGGGGCCCCGACCACTAATGGCTACACCTTC. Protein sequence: CASSLGQGAPTTNGYTF.

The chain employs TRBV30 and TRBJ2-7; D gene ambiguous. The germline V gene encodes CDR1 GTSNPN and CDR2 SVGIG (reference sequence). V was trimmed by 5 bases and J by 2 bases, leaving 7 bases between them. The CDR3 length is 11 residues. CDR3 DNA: TGTGCCTGGGCAGGTGCCTACGAGCAGTACTTC. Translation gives CAWAGAYEQYF.

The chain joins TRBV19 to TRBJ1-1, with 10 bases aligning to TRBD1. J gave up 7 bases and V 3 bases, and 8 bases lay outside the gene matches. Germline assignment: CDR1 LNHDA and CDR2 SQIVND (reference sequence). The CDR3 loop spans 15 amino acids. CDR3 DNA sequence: TGTGCCAGTAGTATCCCGGGACAGGGGCGTGATGAAGCTTTCTTT. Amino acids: CASSIPGQGRDEAFF.

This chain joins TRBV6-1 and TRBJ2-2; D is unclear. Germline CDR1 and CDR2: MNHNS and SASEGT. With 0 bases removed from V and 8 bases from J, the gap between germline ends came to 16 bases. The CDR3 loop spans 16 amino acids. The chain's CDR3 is CASSEAVEGLRGELFF. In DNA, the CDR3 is TGTGCCAGCAGTGAAGCGGTAGAAGGTCTTCGGGGGGAGCTGTTTTTT.

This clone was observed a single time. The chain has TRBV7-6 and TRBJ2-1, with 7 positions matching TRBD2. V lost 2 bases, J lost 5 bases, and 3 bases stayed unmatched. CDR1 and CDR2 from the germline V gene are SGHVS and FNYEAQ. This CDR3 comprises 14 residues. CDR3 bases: TGTGCCAGCAGCTTAAGGACTAGAAACAATGAGCAGTTCTTC. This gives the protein CASSLRTRNNEQFF.

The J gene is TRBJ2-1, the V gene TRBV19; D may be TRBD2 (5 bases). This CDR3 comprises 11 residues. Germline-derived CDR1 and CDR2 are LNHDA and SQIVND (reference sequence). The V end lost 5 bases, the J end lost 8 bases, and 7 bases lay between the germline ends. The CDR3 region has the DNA TGTGCCAGTAGTTTGAGGGATGAGCAGTTCTTC. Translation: CASSLRDEQFF.

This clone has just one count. The CDR3 reads CASGLGQGLVYTQYF. The CDR3 DNA follows: TGTGCTAGTGGTTTAGGACAGGGTTTGGTGTATACGCAGTATTTT. The chain joins TRBV12-5 to TRBJ2-3; 8 nucleotides agree with TRBD1. This CDR3 is 15 amino acids long. Trimming took 3 bases from V and 7 from J; bases not matched to a gene: 9. The germline gives CDR1 LGHNT, CDR2 FRNRAP. The entire variable domain, with the rest obtained from reference TRBV12-5 and TRBJ2-3, is as follows: DARVTQTPRHKVTEMGQEVTMRCQPILGHNTVFWYRQTMMQGLELLAYFRNRAPLDDSGMPKDRFSAEMPDATLATLKIQPSEPRDSAVYFCASGLGQGLVYTQYFGPGTRLTVL.

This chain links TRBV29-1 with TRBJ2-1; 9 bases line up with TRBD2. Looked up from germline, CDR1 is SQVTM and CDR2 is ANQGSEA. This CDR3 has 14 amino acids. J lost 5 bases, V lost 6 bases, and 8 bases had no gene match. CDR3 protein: CSVVSRLADNEQFF. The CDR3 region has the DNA TGCAGCGTGGTATCGAGACTAGCGGACAATGAGCAGTTCTTC.

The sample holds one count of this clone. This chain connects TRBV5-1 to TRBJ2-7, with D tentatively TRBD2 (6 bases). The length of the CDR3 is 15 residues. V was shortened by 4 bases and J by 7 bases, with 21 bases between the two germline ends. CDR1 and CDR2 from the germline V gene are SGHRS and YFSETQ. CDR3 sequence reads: CASSGGSVAGREQYF. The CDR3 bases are TGCGCCAGCAGCGGGGGGTCGGTGGCGGGACGGGAGCAGTACTTC. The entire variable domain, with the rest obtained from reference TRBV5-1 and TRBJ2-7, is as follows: KAGVTQTPRYLIKTRGQQVTLSCSPISGHRSVSWYQQTPGQGLQFLFEYFSETQRNKGNFPGRFSGRQFSNSRSEMNVSTLELGDSALYLCASSGGSVAGREQYFGPGTRLTVT.

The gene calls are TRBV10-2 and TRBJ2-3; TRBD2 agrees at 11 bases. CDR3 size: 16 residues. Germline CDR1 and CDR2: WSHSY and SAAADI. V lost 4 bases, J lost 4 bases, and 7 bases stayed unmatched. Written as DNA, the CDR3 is TGCGCCAGCAGTGGGACCGGGACTAGCGGTGCAGATACGCAGTATTTT. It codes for CASSGTGTSGADTQYF.

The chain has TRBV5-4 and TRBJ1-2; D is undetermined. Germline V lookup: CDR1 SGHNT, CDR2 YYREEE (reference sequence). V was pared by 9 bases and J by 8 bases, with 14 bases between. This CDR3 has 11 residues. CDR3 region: CATLVGSGYTF. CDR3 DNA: TGTGCCACTCTAGTGGGGTCAGGCTACACCTTC.

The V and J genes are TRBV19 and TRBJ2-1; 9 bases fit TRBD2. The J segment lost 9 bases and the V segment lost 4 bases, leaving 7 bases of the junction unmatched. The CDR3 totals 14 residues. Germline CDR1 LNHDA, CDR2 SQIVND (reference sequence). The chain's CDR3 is CASSNWLAGSEQFF. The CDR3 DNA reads TGTGCCAGTAGTAATTGGCTAGCGGGATCTGAGCAGTTCTTC.